Following are 5 T cell receptor beta chains from one sample sequenced in a study of blood T cell repertoires in COVID-19. Sequenced by immunoSEQ multiplex PCR; TCRdb stores in-frame clones only, minus some. The sample records 100,000 to 150,000 clones, around 80% being singletons. The sequencing input was PBMCs or T cells enriched from blood (not recorded which). Receptors were obtained from a man aged 40-50 years with acute COVID-19.

This chain uses TRBV28 with TRBJ2-1; 14 nucleotides match TRBD2. This CDR3 comprises 17 residues. Germline CDR1 MDHEN, CDR2 SYDVKM. Losses at the gene ends were 1 base for V and 7 bases for J; bases not matched to a gene: 6. Here the CDR3 reads CASSLFTGLAGENEQFF. Written as DNA, the CDR3 is TGTGCCAGCAGTTTATTTACGGGACTAGCGGGAGAGAATGAGCAGTTCTTC.

CDR3 nucleotides: TGTGCCAGCAGCAGAATCGGGGGACTTACAGATACGCAGTATTTT. The encoded protein is CASSRIGGLTDTQYF. The chain uses TRBV11-2 and TRBJ2-3, with a possible D match to TRBD2 (6 bases). Germline V gene lookup returns CDR1 SGHAT and CDR2 FQNNGV. This CDR3 is 15 amino acids long. The V and J ends lost 5 bases and 3 bases respectively, with 15 bases between them.

This rearrangement joins TRBV10-1 to TRBJ1-1; D is possibly TRBD1 (6 bases). V shed 6 bases and J shed 0 bases, with 11 bases lying between them. Germline V CDR1 and CDR2: WNHNN, SYGVQD (reference sequence). The CDR3 contains 14 residues. This CDR3 reads CASSPQGVNTEAFF. The CDR3 coding sequence is TGCGCCAGCAGCCCACAGGGAGTGAACACTGAAGCTTTCTTT.

This rearrangement joins TRBV5-6 to TRBJ1-4, with 7 nucleotides matching TRBD1. CDR1 SGHDT and CDR2 YYEEEE come from the germline V gene. The trim removed 1 base at V and 5 bases at J, leaving 8 bases unmatched. The CDR3 consists of 16 residues. CDR3 sequence: CASSLRQGGGNEKLFF. The CDR3, as DNA: TGTGCCAGCAGCTTGAGGCAGGGGGGCGGAAATGAAAAACTGTTTTTT.

This sequence joins TRBV19 and TRBJ1-3, with TRBD1 matching over 7 bases. The V and J ends lost 3 bases and 0 bases, in that order; junction bases with no gene match: 2. The length of the CDR3 is 15 residues. Germline V gene sequence: CDR1 LNHDA, CDR2 SQIVND (reference sequence). The CDR3 DNA reads as TGTGCCAGTAGTATGAGGGACAGCTCTGGAAACACCATATATTTT. Translated, it gives CASSMRDSSGNTIYF. Together with reference TRBV19 and TRBJ1-3, the CDR3 gives the full variable domain: DGGITQSPKYLFRKEGQNVTLSCEQNLNHDAMYWYRQDPGQGLRLIYYSQIVNDFQKGDIAEGYSVSREKKESFPLTVTSAQKNPTAFYLCASSMRDSSGNTIYFGEGSWLTVV.